The T cell receptor beta chain described here comes from a study of shared clonotypes between healthy human individuals. Clones were sequenced by immunoSEQ multiplex PCR, and TCRdb holds only the in-frame ones, with some missing. The sample yields millions of clones, less than 95% seen once. The naive CD8 fraction comprised CD45RO-negative cells positively selected for CCR7 and excluded terminally differentiated effector memory CD45RA+ cells. With 1 base removed from V and 8 bases from J, the gap between germline ends came to 11 bases. The germline CDR1 and CDR2 sequences are GTSNPN and SVGIG (reference sequence). The CDR3 extends over 12 amino acids.

Sample: naive CD8+ T cells sorted from blood. The source of this sequence is a man younger than 30 in good health. This rearrangement joins TRBV30 to TRBJ2-5; possibly TRBD1 or TRBD2 for D (6 bases each). The CDR3 is CAWSEGGLTQYF. The CDR3 DNA sequence: TGTGCCTGGAGTGAAGGGGGGTTAACCCAGTACTTC.